The present entry profiles one T cell receptor beta chain with its context. Its specificity is not known. The V end was cut by 6 bases, the J end by 5 bases, with 11 bases between. Germline V lookup: CDR1 DFQATT, CDR2 SNEGSKA (reference sequence). The CDR3 consists of 12 residues. MiXCR, applied by TCRdb to the 5' RACE reads, yields one record per CDR3 protein. The sample shows 350,000 or so distinct CDR3 sequences, around 20% of them seen only once. The record originates from a study of T-cell memory formation after mild COVID-19. Study outcomes and limitations: Later expanders leaned CD4+, whereas clones that contracted between day 15 and 85 were balanced CD4/CD8.

Sequenced sample: PBMCs or a T cell subset sorted from them (not recorded which). V gene TRBV20-1 combines with J gene TRBJ2-1; no reliable D call. The receptor comes from a man aged 18 to 29 who had mild COVID-19 (a few samples of this study predate the infection). Cell type and time point are not known. The CDR3 sequence: CSALRANNEQFF. The CDR3 nucleotides read TGCAGTGCCCTTAGAGCTAACAATGAGCAGTTCTTC.